The present entry profiles one TCR beta chain with its context. The antigen is not known. Method: immunoSEQ multiplex PCR; TCRdb's copy keeps in-frame clones and lacks some. There are about 11,000 clones in the sample; roughly 77% occur only once, and 30% to 35% lies in the top ten. This specimen comes from a study of T cells in localized non-small cell lung cancer. This CDR3 has 13 amino acids. CDR1 is SGHRS, CDR2 YFSETQ, per germline. Trimming stripped 1 base from V and 2 bases from J, with 6 bases between. Whole-study findings and limits: Analysis by sequencing included only one tumor region, so heterogeneity remains possible.

The starting material was peripheral blood, obtained before any cancer treatment. This clonotype was sampled from a male donor aged 60 or older with stage I lung adenocarcinoma. This rearrangement joins TRBV5-1 to TRBJ2-5; D ambiguous. This CDR3 is CASSLNSQETQYF. CDR3 bases: TGCGCCAGCAGCTTGAACAGTCAAGAGACCCAGTACTTC.